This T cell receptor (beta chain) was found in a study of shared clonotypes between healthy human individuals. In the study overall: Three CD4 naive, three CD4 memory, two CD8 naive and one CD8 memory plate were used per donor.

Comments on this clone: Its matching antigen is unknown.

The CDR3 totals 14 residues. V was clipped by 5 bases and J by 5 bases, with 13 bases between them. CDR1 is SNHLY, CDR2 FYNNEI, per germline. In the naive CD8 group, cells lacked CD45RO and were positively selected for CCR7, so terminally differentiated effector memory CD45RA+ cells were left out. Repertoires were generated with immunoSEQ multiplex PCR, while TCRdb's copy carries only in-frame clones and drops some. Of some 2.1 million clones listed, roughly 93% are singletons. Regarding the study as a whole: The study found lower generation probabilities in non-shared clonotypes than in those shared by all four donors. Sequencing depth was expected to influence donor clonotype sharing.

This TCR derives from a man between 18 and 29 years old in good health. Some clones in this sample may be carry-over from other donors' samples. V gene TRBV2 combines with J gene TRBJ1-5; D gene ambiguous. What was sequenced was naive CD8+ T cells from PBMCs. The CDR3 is CASSPTGADQPQHF. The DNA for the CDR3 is TGTGCCAGCAGTCCCACCGGCGCGGATCAGCCCCAGCATTTT.